The TCR beta chain under discussion was sequenced for a study of blood T cell repertoires in COVID-19 (dated by TCRdb to about 2020). For context, the study as a whole: Collaborator samples came from the United States, Italy and Spain and covered acute and convalescent phases of COVID-19. The material from the prospective study consisted of cDNA or gDNA derived from T cells, B-cell-depleted T cells, or PBMCs. Subjects who had been exposed to COVID-19, were actively infected with it, or had recovered from it provided the deeply sampled blood TCRbeta repertoires that made up the dataset. The repertoires were made available in a free public database intended to serve as a resource for research on the immune response to SARS-CoV-2. The samples were drawn from the first 160 participants of the ongoing ImmuneRACE study and from over 950 subjects provided by 6 global collaborators. A de-identified subject ID, COVID-19 status, age in years and sex were almost always included in the sample metadata. Where available, HLA class I and class II types were obtained from metadata supplied by the sample provider rather than from assay-based typing. What the authors observed across the whole study: Clinical and demographic metadata were provided uncurated, with the amount varying by source and participant.

With regard to this clone: The antigen this receptor binds is unknown. Base qualities are not recorded, but no much larger clone differs from it by a single base.

TCRbeta CDR3 regions were amplified from genomic DNA by means of the immunoSEQ Assay, a bias-controlled multiplex PCR. The authors' pipeline ran thus. Nucleated cell counts per sample were estimated from amplification of reference gene primers within the assay. To quantify the absolute abundance of each unique TCRbeta CDR3 rearrangement, sequence reads were collapsed and filtered. For each sample, productive Simpson clonality was calculated as the square root of Simpson's diversity index over productive rearrangements. TCRdb limited this immuneACCESS table to in-frame rearrangements with V and J called. A share of clones is missing; checked studies link under half to unresolved V genes, and the rest is unexplained. V and J calls and clone size are as listed in that table; D and trimming were resolved from the DNA. This sample gives about 200,000 clones in total; roughly 84% of them show up just once. The ten biggest clones cover around 3.1% of the sample.

Participants in the prospective study were aged about 18 to 89 years, lived in about two dozen United States geographic areas, and enrolled through a virtual design. To assign participants to cohorts, the prospective study relied on clinical history that participants themselves reported in a screening survey and a study questionnaire. Exposed participants had been in contact, within 2 weeks of entering the study, with a person who had a PCR-confirmed or clinician-diagnosed case of COVID-19. In the prospective study, mobile phlebotomists collected whole blood, serum and a nasopharyngeal or oropharyngeal swab from each participant. Prospective study participants could optionally give additional blood draws and questionnaires over an approximately 2-month period. Prospective study blood samples were shipped either frozen or at room temperature before DNA extraction. Germline trimming amounts to 4 bases on V and 8 bases on J, with 8 as the count of junction bases outside the gene matches. Taken from cysteine to phenylalanine, the CDR3 has 14 residues. The DNA shown is the 42-base CDR3, in frame from base 1. As encoded in the germline V gene (reference sequence), CDR1 is MNHEY while CDR2 is SMNVEV.

The sequenced sample was PBMCs or T cells enriched from blood (not recorded which). This chain joins TRBV27 to TRBJ1-2; TRBD1 aligns with 9 central bases. This TCR came from a woman aged 30 to 39 who had been exposed to COVID-19. Read as DNA, the sequence is TGTGCCAGCAGTTCAACCGGGACAGGGAAAGGCTACACCTTC. Its product reads: CASSSTGTGKGYTF.